This paragraph reports one TCR beta chain. This sample was taken from a study of blood T cell repertoires in COVID-19. Study summary: Samples taken during acute and convalescent COVID-19 were collected in the United States, Italy and Spain.

In the source study's methods: Estimates of nucleated cell counts were drawn from the amplification of reference gene primers. Measured with immunoSEQ multiplex PCR; TCRdb has only the in-frame clones, and not every one. V and J calls and clone size come straight from that table; D and trimming were deduced from the DNA. The sample shows 100,000 to 120,000 clones, approximately 81% of them seen only once. CDR1 SQVTM and CDR2 ANQGSEA come from the germline V gene. CDR3 length: 12 residues. Unmatched junction bases numbered 5, after V lost 7 bases and J lost 6 bases. The chain uses TRBV29-1 and TRBJ2-3, with 9 bases aligning to TRBD1. The source of this sequence is a man in his fifties with acute or convalescent COVID-19. The sequencing input was peripheral blood. DNA for the CDR3: TGCAGCGGAGACAGGGGGGACGATACGCAGTATTTT. As protein: CSGDRGDDTQYF.